Only a few counts were recorded for the clone carrying this TCR beta chain. Participants were aged about 18 to 95 years, lived in over 20 US areas, and enrolled virtually. Participant-given clinical history determined each cohort assignment. Germline V gene data show CDR1 as SNHLY and CDR2 as FYNNEI. This CDR3 contains 14 residues. Trimming took off 7 bases at V and 2 bases at J, with 14 bases between the two ends. This entry comes from a study of blood T cell repertoires in COVID-19. Study background: COVID-19 samples from acute and convalescent phases originated in the United States, Italy and Spain.

Original methodology: Nucleated cell number was recorded as an estimate derived from reference gene primer amplification. Repertoires were generated with immunoSEQ multiplex PCR, while TCRdb's copy carries only in-frame clones and drops some. That table furnishes V, J and clone size, whereas the DNA furnished D and trimming. The sample yields some 97,000 clones, 65% to 90% seen once. The TCR originated in a woman aged 45-65 years who had recovered from COVID-19. The chain is built from TRBV2 and TRBJ1-1; tentatively, D is TRBD1 (6 bases). The material sequenced was PBMCs or T cells enriched from blood (not recorded which). This CDR3 reads CASTLSQGNTEAFF. The CDR3 coding sequence is TGTGCCAGCACTTTATCACAGGGCAACACTGAAGCTTTCTTT.